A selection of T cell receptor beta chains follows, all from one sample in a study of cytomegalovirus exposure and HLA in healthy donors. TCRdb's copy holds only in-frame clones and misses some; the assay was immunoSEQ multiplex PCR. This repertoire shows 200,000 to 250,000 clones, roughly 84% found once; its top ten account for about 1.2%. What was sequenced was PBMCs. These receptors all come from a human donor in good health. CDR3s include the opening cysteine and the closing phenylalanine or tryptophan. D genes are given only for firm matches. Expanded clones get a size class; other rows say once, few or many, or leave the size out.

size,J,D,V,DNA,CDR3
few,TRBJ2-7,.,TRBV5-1,TGCGCCAGCAGCGAGGAGACAGGCCCTTCTCAGCAGTACTTC,CASSEETGPSQQYF
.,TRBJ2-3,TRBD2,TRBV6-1,TGTGCCAGCAGTGATGGGCTAGCGGGAGGGCCTTGGACAGATACGCAGTATTTT,CASSDGLAGGPWTDTQYF
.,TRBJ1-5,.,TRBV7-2,TGTGCCAGCAGCTTAGAGGGGGGGCGTTATCAGCCCCAGCATTTT,CASSLEGGRYQPQHF
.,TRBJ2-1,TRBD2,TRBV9,TGTGCCAGCAGCGTACAAGGACTAGCGGGATTCGGTGAGCAGTTCTTC,CASSVQGLAGFGEQFF
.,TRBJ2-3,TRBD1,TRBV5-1,TGCGCCAGCAGCTTCCAGGGGGCGGCGGTTGATACGCAGTATTTT,CASSFQGAAVDTQYF
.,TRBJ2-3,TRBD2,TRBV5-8,TGTGCCAGCAGCCCTGGGGGGACTAGCGGGAGTGGAGATACGCAGTATTTT,CASSPGGTSGSGDTQYF
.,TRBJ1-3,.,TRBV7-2,TGTGCCAGCAGCTTAGAATGGGGCGTTCGGAGATCTGGAAACACCATATATTTT,CASSLEWGVRRSGNTIYF
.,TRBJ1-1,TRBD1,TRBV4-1,TGCGCCAGCAGCCAAGAACGGGCAGGGGGCAGGACTGAAGCTTTCTTT,CASSQERAGGRTEAFF
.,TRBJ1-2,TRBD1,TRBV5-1,TGCGCCAGCAGCACGGGACAGGGGGCGGGAGGAGGTGGCTACACCTTC,CASSTGQGAGGGGYTF
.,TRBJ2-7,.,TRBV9,TGTGCCAGCAGCACCTATAACTACGAGCAGTACTTC,CASSTYNYEQYF
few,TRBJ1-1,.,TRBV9,TGTGCCAGCAGCGCCCTGCCTGGGACACTGAACACTGAAGCTTTCTTT,CASSALPGTLNTEAFF
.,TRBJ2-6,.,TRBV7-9,TGTGCCAGCAGCCCAGGATCCTCTGGGGCCAACGTCCTGACTTTC,CASSPGSSGANVLTF
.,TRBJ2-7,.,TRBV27,TGTGCCAGCAGTTCTAATACCTACGAGCAGTACTTC,CASSSNTYEQYF
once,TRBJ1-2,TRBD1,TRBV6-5,TGTGCCAGCAGTTATTCGGGACAGGGGGTCTATGGCTACACCTTC,CASSYSGQGVYGYTF
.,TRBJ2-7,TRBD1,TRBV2,TGTGCCAGCAGAAAGACGGTGGGACAGGGGCTCTACGAGCAGTACTTC,CASRKTVGQGLYEQYF
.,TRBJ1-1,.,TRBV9,TGTGCCAGCAGCGTAGGCAGTAACCGGGGGAACACTGAAGCTTTCTTT,CASSVGSNRGNTEAFF